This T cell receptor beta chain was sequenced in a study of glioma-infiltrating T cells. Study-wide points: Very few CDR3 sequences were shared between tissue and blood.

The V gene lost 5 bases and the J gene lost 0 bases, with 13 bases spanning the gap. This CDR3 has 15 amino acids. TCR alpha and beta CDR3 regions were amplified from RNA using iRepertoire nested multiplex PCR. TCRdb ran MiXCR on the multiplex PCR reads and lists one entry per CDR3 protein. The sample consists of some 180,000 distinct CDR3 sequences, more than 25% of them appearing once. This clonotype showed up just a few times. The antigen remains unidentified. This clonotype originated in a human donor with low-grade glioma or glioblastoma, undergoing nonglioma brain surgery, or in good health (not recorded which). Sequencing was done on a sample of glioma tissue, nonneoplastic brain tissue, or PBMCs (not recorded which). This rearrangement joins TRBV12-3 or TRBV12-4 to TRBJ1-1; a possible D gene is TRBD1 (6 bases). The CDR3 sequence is CASSITGFMNTEAFF. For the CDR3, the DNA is TGTGCCAGCAGTATTACAGGGTTCATGAACACTGAAGCTTTCTTT.